This T cell receptor beta chain originates from a study of blood T cell repertoires in COVID-19. Study details: Samples came from the United States, Italy and Spain, spanning acute and convalescent COVID-19.

Per the germline V gene, CDR1 is LNHDA and CDR2 is SQIVND (reference sequence). This CDR3 is 15 amino acids long. Trimming took 5 bases from V and 5 from J; bases not matched to a gene: 10. Data came from immunoSEQ multiplex PCR; TCRdb stores just in-frame clones and leaves some out. The repertoire has 15,000 to 17,000 clones, about 80% of them found once; the top ten carry roughly 30%. This chain connects TRBV19 to TRBJ1-1; the match to TRBD1 covers 8 bases. The clonotype originates from a man in his 70s with active or convalescent COVID-19. What was sequenced was peripheral blood. The CDR3 DNA follows: TGTGCCAGTAGTCCCCCCGACAGGGGATGGACTGAAGCTTTCTTT. Its protein is CASSPPDRGWTEAFF. The whole variable domain, remainder taken from reference TRBV19 and TRBJ1-1, is DGGITQSPKYLFRKEGQNVTLSCEQNLNHDAMYWYRQDPGQGLRLIYYSQIVNDFQKGDIAEGYSVSREKKESFPLTVTSAQKNPTAFYLCASSPPDRGWTEAFFGQGTRLTVV.